Given below is one TCR beta chain in context. The antigen remains unidentified. This entry is derived from a study of blood T cells in healthy people across ages. Study-level findings and limits: Estimates of total diversity, which came from one million sequenced T cells, were considered to be underestimates. Getting older went along with TCR beta diversity per million T cells dropping roughly linearly.

For the second PCR, which ran for roughly 7 to 11 cycles, a sample-barcoded 5' primer and a J-beta primer mix were used. TCRdb reanalysed the 5' RACE reads using MiXCR and keeps one entry per CDR3 protein. Altogether roughly 500,000 distinct CDR3 sequences are present, about 25% being singletons, with the ten largest covering less than 9%. The same data also contributed to another study, on T cells of mothers and their children. In that study: The TCR beta CDR3 read count exceeded 8.5 million for each mother and was several million for each child. Researchers report slightly higher, though non-significant, overlap in related mother-child pairs than in unrelated pairs.

This TCR came from a boy aged 10-17 years in good health. The sample taken for sequencing was blood.

CDR3: CAISDPPNTEAFF. The CDR3, as DNA: TGTGCCATCAGTGATCCACCGAACACTGAAGCTTTCTTT. V usage is TRBV10-3 and J usage is TRBJ1-1; D call uncertain. Germline V gene sequence: CDR1 ENHRY, CDR2 SYGVKD. Trimming shortened V by 3 bases and J by 1 base, and 6 bases separated the two germline ends. CDR3 size: 13 residues.